The 28 T cell receptor beta chains in this list originate from one sample, sequenced in a study of blood T cell repertoires in COVID-19. Clones were read by immunoSEQ multiplex PCR, and TCRdb kept only the in-frame ones, dropping some. Found here are about 150,000 clones, approximately 89% of them singletons; the top ten hold around 1.5%. The material sequenced was peripheral blood. The receptor set was obtained from a human donor in a cohort sampled during active COVID-19.

J is TRBJ1-4 and V is TRBV6-4, with D unresolved. CDR3 length equals 15 residues. The V gene lost 6 bases and the J gene lost 0 bases, with 11 bases spanning the gap. Looked up from germline, CDR1 is MRHNA and CDR2 is SNTAGT. CDR3 nucleotides: TGTGCCAGCAGCCGAACCCAGGCAACTAATGAAAAACTGTTTTTT. Translated, it gives CASSRTQATNEKLFF.

This chain links TRBV9 with TRBJ1-1; D uncertain. Germline-derived CDR1 and CDR2 are SGDLS and YYNGEE. The length of the CDR3 is 14 residues. Trimming took off 1 base at V and 2 bases at J, with 9 bases between the two ends. In DNA, the CDR3 is TGTGCCAGCAGCGTAATGGCTCAAAACACTGAAGCTTTCTTT. Translation gives CASSVMAQNTEAFF. The full variable domain, rest sourced from reference TRBV9 and TRBJ1-1, is DSGVTQTPKHLITATGQRVTLRCSPRSGDLSVYWYQQSLDQGLQFLIQYYNGEERAKGNILERFSAQQFPDLHSELNLSSLELGDSALYFCASSVMAQNTEAFFGQGTRLTVV.

V is TRBV3-1 (or the pseudogene TRBV3-2) and J is TRBJ1-2, with TRBD1 as a possible D gene (6 bases). Germline loops: CDR1 LGHDT, CDR2 YNNKEL (reference sequence). V lost 0 bases and J lost 6, with 14 bases in between. The CDR3 length is 15 residues. CDR3 DNA sequence: TGTGCCAGCAGCCAAGATCCGAGGGGGATGGATGGCTACACCTTC. Translating gives CASSQDPRGMDGYTF.

J is TRBJ1-6 and V is TRBV5-6, with 8 bases that match TRBD1. This CDR3 has 18 amino acids. Germline CDR1 and CDR2: SGHDT and YYEEEE. J gave up 0 bases and V 0 bases, and 5 bases lay outside the gene matches. DNA for the CDR3: TGTGCCAGCAGCTTGGGACAGGGGAGGAGCTCCTATAATTCACCCCTCCACTTT. Amino acids: CASSLGQGRSSYNSPLHF.

This clone was seen once. The rearrangement uses TRBV27 and TRBJ2-7; D may be TRBD1 (5 bases). V shed 4 bases and J shed 7 bases, with 14 bases lying between them. The CDR3 is 13 residues long. The V gene's germline CDR1 is MNHEY and CDR2 SMNVEV (reference sequence). The CDR3 loop is CASSWWQGKEQYF. The CDR3 nucleotides are TGTGCCAGCAGTTGGTGGCAGGGTAAAGAGCAGTACTTC.

This chain uses TRBV6-4 with TRBJ2-3, with 12 bases fitting TRBD2. The ends lost 5 bases at V and 3 bases at J; junction bases unmatched: 6. This CDR3 has 16 amino acids. Per the germline V gene, CDR1 is MRHNA and CDR2 is SNTAGT. DNA of the CDR3: TGTGCCAGCAGTACCGCTAGCGGGGGGGCGACAGATACGCAGTATTTT. Amino acids: CASSTASGGATDTQYF.

The chain combines TRBV7-2 with TRBJ2-1, with 10 bases fitting TRBD1. V gave up 6 bases and J gave up 6 bases; unmatched junction bases: 8. Looked up from germline, CDR1 is SGHTA and CDR2 is FQGNSA. The CDR3 loop spans 15 amino acids. The CDR3 bases are TGTGCCAGCAGTGACGCGGGACAGGGGTTCAATGAGCAGTTCTTC. Encoded protein: CASSDAGQGFNEQFF. Based on the CDR3 plus reference TRBV7-2 and TRBJ2-1, the full variable domain is GAGVSQSPSNKVTEKGKDVELRCDPISGHTALYWYRQSLGQGLEFLIYFQGNSAPDKSGLPSDRFSAERTGGSVSTLTIQRTQQEDSAVYLCASSDAGQGFNEQFFGPGTRLTVL.

The CDR3 region is CAISVETGTDTQYF. CDR3 coding DNA: TGTGCCATCAGTGTCGAGACGGGGACAGATACGCAGTATTTT. The V and J genes are TRBV10-3 and TRBJ2-3; possible D gene TRBD2, 5 bases. The V and J ends lost 4 bases and 3 bases respectively, with 11 bases between them. Germline-derived CDR1 and CDR2 are ENHRY and SYGVKD. The CDR3 is 14 amino acids.

The J gene is TRBJ1-1, the V gene TRBV7-9, with TRBD1 as a possible D gene (5 bases). Germline V CDR1 and CDR2: SEHNR, FQNEAQ (reference sequence). With 1 base removed from V and 4 bases from J, the gap between germline ends came to 19 bases. The CDR3 sequence is 17 residues long. CDR3 sequence reads: CASSLVIWAGRSTEAFF. DNA of the CDR3: TGTGCCAGCAGCTTAGTCATTTGGGCAGGGAGGAGCACTGAAGCTTTCTTT.

CDR3 bases: TGTGCCAGCAGTTCAGCAGGGAACACTGAAGCTTTCTTT. Translation: CASSSAGNTEAFF. The chain couples TRBV27 to TRBJ1-1; D remains ambiguous. The CDR3 extends over 13 amino acids. V was pared by 4 bases and J by 1 base, with 7 bases between. Germline loops: CDR1 MNHEY, CDR2 SMNVEV (reference sequence).

The V and J genes are TRBV5-1 and TRBJ1-1; 9 bases line up with TRBD1. Germline V gene lookup returns CDR1 SGHRS and CDR2 YFSETQ. There are 15 residues in the CDR3. J gave up 7 bases and V 0 bases, and 7 bases lay outside the gene matches. The CDR3 is CASSLDGTGLGEAFF. The CDR3 coding sequence is TGCGCCAGCAGCTTGGATGGGACAGGGTTGGGTGAAGCTTTCTTT.

This chain links TRBV5-4 with TRBJ1-2; 8 bases are a match to TRBD1. Looked up from germline, CDR1 is SGHNT and CDR2 is YYREEE (reference sequence). The CDR3 runs to 15 residues. The J segment lost 2 bases and the V segment lost 0 bases, leaving 3 bases of the junction unmatched. The CDR3 here is CASSLGGTGNYGYTF. The CDR3 nucleotides read TGTGCCAGCAGCTTGGGGGGGACAGGAAACTATGGCTACACCTTC.

The chain combines TRBV4-3 with TRBJ2-3; 9 bases fit TRBD1. The germline gives CDR1 LGHNA, CDR2 YSLEER. J gave up 4 bases and V 2 bases, and 4 bases lay outside the gene matches. CDR3 size: 15 residues. The CDR3, as DNA: TGCGCCAGCAGCCAAACAGGGGGCACCGCAGATACGCAGTATTTT. It yields the protein CASSQTGGTADTQYF.

V gene TRBV3-1 (or the pseudogene TRBV3-2) combines with J gene TRBJ1-1, with D perhaps TRBD1 (6 bases). With 3 bases removed from V and 3 bases from J, the gap between germline ends came to 11 bases. In germline, CDR1 is LGHDT, CDR2 YNNKEL (reference sequence). This CDR3 is built from 14 residues. CDR3 nucleotide sequence: TGTGCCAGCAGCCAGGAGACAGGTTACACTGAAGCTTTCTTT. This encodes CASSQETGYTEAFF.

The V call is TRBV6-1, the J call TRBJ2-7, with 7 bases aligning to TRBD1. CDR3 length: 16 residues. With V trimmed by 2 bases and J by 2 bases, 9 bases remained unmatched. CDR1 and CDR2 from the germline V gene are MNHNS and SASEGT. CDR3 protein: CASSELLGGRTYEQYF. In DNA form, the CDR3 reads TGTGCCAGCAGTGAACTATTAGGGGGCAGGACCTACGAGCAGTACTTC.

A single count supports this clone. This chain connects TRBV2 to TRBJ1-2, with TRBD1 identical over 9 bases. V shed 6 bases and J 7 bases; nucleotides not matched to a gene: 12. The CDR3 runs 15 residues. Germline-derived CDR1 and CDR2 are SNHLY and FYNNEI. Here the CDR3 DNA reads TGTGCCAGCAGCGTCGACAGGGGGTTGCTCCGTGGCTACACCTTC. Protein sequence: CASSVDRGLLRGYTF. The entire variable domain, with the rest obtained from reference TRBV2 and TRBJ1-2, is as follows: EPEVTQTPSHQVTQMGQEVILRCVPISNHLYFYWYRQILGQKVEFLVSFYNNEISEKSEIFDDQFSVERPDGSNFTLKIRSTKLEDSAMYFCASSVDRGLLRGYTFGSGTRLTVV.

This clone appeared a single time. The chain couples TRBV6-2 or TRBV6-3 to TRBJ2-7, with 8 bases aligning to TRBD1. J was trimmed by 7 bases and V by 4 bases; bases with no gene match: 6. CDR3 length equals 13 residues. In germline, CDR1 is MNHEY, CDR2 SVGEGT. In nucleotides, the CDR3 is TGTGCCAGCAGTTCATGGACAGGGTGGGAGCAGTACTTC. Its translation: CASSSWTGWEQYF.

The V gene is TRBV15, the J gene TRBJ1-1, with D unclear. This CDR3 region has 15 residues. With 0 bases removed from V and 1 base from J, the gap between germline ends came to 9 bases. Germline lookup yields CDR1 LNHNV and CDR2 YYDKDF (reference sequence). The CDR3 loop reads CATSRDPIGNTEAFF. In DNA, the CDR3 is TGTGCCACCAGCAGAGATCCGATCGGGAACACTGAAGCTTTCTTT.

This clone has only one observation. This chain joins TRBV6-2 or TRBV6-3 and TRBJ2-7, with 8 nucleotides matching TRBD1. Trimming took 2 bases from V and 5 from J; bases not matched to a gene: 11. Germline lookup yields CDR1 MNHEY and CDR2 SVGEGT. This CDR3 is built from 16 residues. The CDR3 reads CASSYPLQGERNEQYF. In nucleotides, the CDR3 is TGTGCCAGCAGTTACCCACTACAGGGGGAAAGGAACGAGCAGTACTTC.

The rearrangement joins TRBV11-2 to TRBJ1-2; D possibly corresponds to TRBD1 (6 bases). This CDR3 region has 16 residues. V was pared by 5 bases and J by 6 bases, with 22 bases between. In germline, CDR1 is SGHAT, CDR2 FQNNGV. The CDR3 coding sequence is TGTGCCAGCAGCCCAACTCGGATCAGGGGACTAGATGGCTACACCTTC. Translating gives CASSPTRIRGLDGYTF.

The chain employs TRBV28 and TRBJ1-5; TRBD1 aligns across 9 bases. The ends lost 7 bases at V and 6 bases at J; junction bases unmatched: 7. Per germline, CDR1 MDHEN and CDR2 SYDVKM. The CDR3 spans 14 residues. This CDR3 reads CASNGQGSIQPQHF. CDR3 in DNA: TGTGCCAGCAATGGACAGGGGTCTATTCAGCCCCAGCATTTT.

This clone was seen more than once but under ten times. The chain employs TRBV7-9 and TRBJ1-6, with D possibly matching TRBD1 (5 bases). Germline lookup yields CDR1 SEHNR and CDR2 FQNEAQ (reference sequence). The CDR3 spans 15 residues. V was trimmed by 0 bases and J by 5 bases, leaving 8 bases between them. CDR3 sequence (DNA): TGTGCCAGCAGCTTAGCTCGGACAAATAATTCACCCCTCCACTTT. It specifies CASSLARTNNSPLHF.

This chain joins TRBV7-2 and TRBJ2-5, with a tentative D call TRBD1 (5 bases). Trimming left V 5 bases short and J 7 bases short, with 11 bases between. Germline values: CDR1 SGHTA, CDR2 FQGNSA. The CDR3 runs 12 residues. CDR3 amino acids: CASSRTTSTQYF. The CDR3 DNA sequence: TGTGCCAGCAGCCGGACAACCTCGACCCAGTACTTC.

The chain uses TRBV30 and TRBJ1-2; D is undetermined. Between the trimmed V and J ends, which lost 2 bases and 3 bases, there was a span of 10 bases. The CDR3 runs 13 residues. Germline CDR1 is GTSNPN and CDR2 is SVGIG (reference sequence). CDR3 coding DNA: TGTGCCTGGAGTTCCGAGGGCCACTATGGCTACACCTTC. Translating it yields CAWSSEGHYGYTF.

This clone was found once. The rearrangement uses TRBV6-5 and TRBJ2-7; TRBD1 is a possible D gene (6 bases). The length of the CDR3 is 11 residues. Germline assignment: CDR1 MNHEY and CDR2 SVGAGI. V dropped 6 bases and J dropped 13 bases, with 16 bases sitting between them. The CDR3 coding sequence is TGTGCCAGCAGCTCTACCGGGACACTTTACTTC. This translates into CASSSTGTLYF.

The CDR3 spells CASSYQQEGQAKNIQYF. CDR3 sequence (DNA): TGTGCCAGCTCATACCAACAGGAGGGGCAAGCCAAAAACATTCAGTACTTC. The J gene is TRBJ2-4, the V gene TRBV18; weak D call: TRBD2 (6 bases). The germline V gene has CDR1 KGHSH and CDR2 LQKENI. The CDR3 is 17 amino acids. V was clipped by 5 bases and J by 0 bases, with 17 bases between them.

The chain uses TRBV7-3 and TRBJ2-1; 8 positions match TRBD2. V lost 7 bases and J lost 2; bases outside the gene matches: 4. The CDR3 loop spans 14 amino acids. Germline-derived CDR1 and CDR2 are SGHTA and FQGTGA. CDR3 DNA: TGTGCCAGCAACGCCGGGGGGGCCTACAATGAGCAGTTCTTC. Encoded protein: CASNAGGAYNEQFF.

V is TRBV9 and J is TRBJ2-1; the D gene is possibly TRBD2 (6 bases). Deletions cut 0 bases from V and 8 bases from J, with 6 bases between. The CDR3 is 12 residues long. CDR1 and CDR2 from the germline V gene are SGDLS and YYNGEE. The CDR3 DNA reads as TGTGCCAGCAGCGTAGGCGGGGATGAGCAGTTCTTC. Residues: CASSVGGDEQFF.